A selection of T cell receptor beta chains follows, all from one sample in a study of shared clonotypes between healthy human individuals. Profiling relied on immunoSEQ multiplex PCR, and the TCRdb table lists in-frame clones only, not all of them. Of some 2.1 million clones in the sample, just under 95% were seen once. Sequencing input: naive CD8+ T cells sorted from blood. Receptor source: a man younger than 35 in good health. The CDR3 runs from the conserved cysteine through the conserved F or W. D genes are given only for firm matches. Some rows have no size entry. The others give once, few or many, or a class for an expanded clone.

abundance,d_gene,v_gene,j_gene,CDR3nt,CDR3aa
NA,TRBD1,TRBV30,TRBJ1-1,TGTGCCTGGAGTGTCTCGCGGACAGGGACTGGCACTGAAGCTTTCTTT,CAWSVSRTGTGTEAFF
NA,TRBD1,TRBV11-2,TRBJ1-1,TGTGCCAGCAGCTTTGACAGGGTTGGACCTGAAGCTTTCTTT,CASSFDRVGPEAFF
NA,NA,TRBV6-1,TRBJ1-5,TGTGCCAGCAGTGCCCAAGGAGTCCAATATAGCAATCAGCCCCAGCATTTT,CASSAQGVQYSNQPQHF
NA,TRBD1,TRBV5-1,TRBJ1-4,TGCGCCAGCGCAGAGACAGGGAAAGGGACTAATGAAAAACTGTTTTTT,CASAETGKGTNEKLFF
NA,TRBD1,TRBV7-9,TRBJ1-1,TGTGCCAGCAGCTCGGGACAGGATCACACTGAAGCTTTCTTT,CASSSGQDHTEAFF
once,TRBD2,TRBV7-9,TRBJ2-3,TGTGCCAGCAGCGTGACTAGCGGGGTGGGCACCCACACAGATACGCAGTATTTT,CASSVTSGVGTHTDTQYF
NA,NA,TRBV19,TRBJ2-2,TGTGCCAGTAGTATAACAGGGTCCGGGGAGCTGTTTTTT,CASSITGSGELFF
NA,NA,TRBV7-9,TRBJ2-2,TGTGCCAGCAGCTCTAGTCTAAACACCGGGGAGCTGTTTTTT,CASSSSLNTGELFF
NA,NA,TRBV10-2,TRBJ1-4,TGCGCCAGCAGTGAGTCGAGCCCCGGGGGCGTTTATGAAAAACTGTTTTTT,CASSESSPGGVYEKLFF
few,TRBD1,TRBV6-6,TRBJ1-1,TGTGCCAGCAGTTCCGGGACAGGGAACACTGAAGCTTTCTTT,CASSSGTGNTEAFF
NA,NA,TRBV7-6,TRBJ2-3,TGTGCCAGCAGCACTTTTACAGATACGCAGTATTTT,CASSTFTDTQYF
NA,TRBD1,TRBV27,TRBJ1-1,TGTGCCAGCAGTCCTCCGACAGGGGGCGGTACTGAAGCTTTCTTT,CASSPPTGGGTEAFF
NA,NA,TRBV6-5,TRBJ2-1,TGTGCCAGCAGTTACAACGTCGACAATGAGCAGTTCTTC,CASSYNVDNEQFF
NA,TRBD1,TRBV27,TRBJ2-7,TGTGCCAGCAGTTTATCGATCGGGGACAGGGAACCCTACGAGCAGTACTTC,CASSLSIGDREPYEQYF
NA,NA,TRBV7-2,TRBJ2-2,TGTGCCAGCAGCTCCACCGGCTGGGGCGGGTTGGAGCTGTTTTTT,CASSSTGWGGLELFF
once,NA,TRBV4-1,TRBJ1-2,TGCGCCAGCAGCCAAGATCTGGCTAACTATGGCTACACCTTC,CASSQDLANYGYTF
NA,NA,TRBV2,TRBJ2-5,TGTGCCAGCAGTGCGGGCCACCCAGGGGAGACCCAGTACTTC,CASSAGHPGETQYF
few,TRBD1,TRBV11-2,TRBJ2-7,TGTGCCAGCAGCTGGGACAGGGCCTACGAGCAGTACTTC,CASSWDRAYEQYF
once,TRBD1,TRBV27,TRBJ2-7,TGTGCCAGCAGTTTCCAGCCGGGACAGGTGCACTACGAGCAGTACTTC,CASSFQPGQVHYEQYF
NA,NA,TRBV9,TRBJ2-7,TGTGCCAGCAGCCTGAGTGGGGAGCGGGCCGCCTACGAGCAGTACTTC,CASSLSGERAAYEQYF
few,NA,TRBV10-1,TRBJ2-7,TGCGCCAGCAGTGAGGGGATAAGCCCCTACGAGCAGTACTTC,CASSEGISPYEQYF
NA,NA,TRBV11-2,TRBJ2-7,TGTGCCAGCAGCTTAGGGCCCGGACTAATCTCGCTTCGGGAGCAGTACTTC,CASSLGPGLISLREQYF
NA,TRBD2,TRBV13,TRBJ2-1,TGTGCCAGCAGCCTCCGACTAGCGGGAGGCGATGAGCAGTTCTTC,CASSLRLAGGDEQFF
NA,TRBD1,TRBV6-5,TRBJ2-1,TGTGCCAGCAGCCCGGGACAGGGACACCGCAATGAGCAGTTCTTC,CASSPGQGHRNEQFF
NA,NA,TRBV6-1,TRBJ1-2,TGTGCCAGCAGTGACCCTTTAGACACTCCTACCTATGGCTACACCTTC,CASSDPLDTPTYGYTF
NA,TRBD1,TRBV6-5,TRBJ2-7,TGTGCCAGCAGTTACGGGGGACAGCCCTACGAGCAGTACTTC,CASSYGGQPYEQYF
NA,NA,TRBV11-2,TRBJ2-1,TGTGCCAGCAGCCCCCAAGTTGCACCTGCCTCCTACAATGAGCAGTTCTTC,CASSPQVAPASYNEQFF
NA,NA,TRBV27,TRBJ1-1,TGTGCCAGCAGTCGGGCGGGGGGTTACACTGAAGCTTTCTTT,CASSRAGGYTEAFF
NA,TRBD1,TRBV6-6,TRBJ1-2,TGTGCCGGCCGGGACAGGGGGCTGGACTATGGCTACACCTTC,CAGRDRGLDYGYTF
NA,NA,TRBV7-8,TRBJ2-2,TGTGCCAGCAGCTTAGTAGTCCGGACAGAGGTGGGTCCGGACACCGGGGAGCTGTTTTTT,CASSLVVRTEVGPDTGELFF
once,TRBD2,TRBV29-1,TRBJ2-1,TGCAGCGCGGGACTAGCAGACTACAATGAGCAGTTCTTC,CSAGLADYNEQFF
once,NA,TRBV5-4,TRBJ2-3,TGTGCCAGCAGCTTGGATAGGGTGTCAGATACGCAGTATTTT,CASSLDRVSDTQYF
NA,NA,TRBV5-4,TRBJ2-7,TGTGCCAGCAGCTTTGGGGGCGCATCCTACGAGCAGTACTTC,CASSFGGASYEQYF
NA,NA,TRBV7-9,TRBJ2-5,TGTGCCAGCAGCCACCGGGACCTCGAAGAGACCCAGTACTTC,CASSHRDLEETQYF
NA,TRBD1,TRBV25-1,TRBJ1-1,TGTGCCAGTTCAACACACCGGGACAGGGCCCGCACTGAAGCTTTCTTT,CASSTHRDRARTEAFF
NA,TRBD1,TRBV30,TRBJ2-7,TGTGCCTGGAGTCCCGGGACAGGGATCTACGAGCAGTACTTC,CAWSPGTGIYEQYF
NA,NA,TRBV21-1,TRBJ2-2,TGTGCCAGCAGCAAAGGGCCGTGCGGGGAGCTGTTTTTT,CASSKGPCGELFF
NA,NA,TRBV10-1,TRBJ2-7,TGCGCCAGCAGTGATGGGTGGGAGCAGTACTTC,CASSDGWEQYF
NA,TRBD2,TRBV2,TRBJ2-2,TGTGCCAGCGGGGGGGAGCCGGGCACCGGGGAGCTGTTTTTT,CASGGEPGTGELFF
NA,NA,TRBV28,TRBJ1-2,TGTGCCAGCAGTTTTCTCACATCAAACCCGGCGGGGTACTATGGCTACACCTTC,CASSFLTSNPAGYYGYTF
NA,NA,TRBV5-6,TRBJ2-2,TGTGCCAGCACCCTAGCACCGAACACCGGGGAGCTGTTTTTT,CASTLAPNTGELFF
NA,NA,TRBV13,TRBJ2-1,TGTGCCAGCAGCTTAGGTCCGGGAGCGAGCTCCTACAATGAGCAGTTCTTC,CASSLGPGASSYNEQFF
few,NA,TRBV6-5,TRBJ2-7,TGTGCCAGCAGTTACGGGCAGGGCTCCTACGAGCAGTACTTC,CASSYGQGSYEQYF
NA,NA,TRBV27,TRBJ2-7,TGTGCCAGCAGTTTACTAGGCGGAACCTACGAGCAGTACTTC,CASSLLGGTYEQYF
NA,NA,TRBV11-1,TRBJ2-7,TGTGCCAGCAGCTTAGAATCGGCATACGAGCAGTACTTC,CASSLESAYEQYF
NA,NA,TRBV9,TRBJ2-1,TGTGCCAGCAGCCCTCGTGGGCCGACCTCCTACAATGAGCAGTTCTTC,CASSPRGPTSYNEQFF
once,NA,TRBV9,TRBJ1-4,TGTGCCAGCAGCGTAGGAAAGACGTCTAATGAAAAACTGTTTTTT,CASSVGKTSNEKLFF
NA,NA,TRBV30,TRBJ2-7,TGTGCCTGGAGTGTAGGGGAGGGGGCCAAGTACGAGCAGTACTTC,CAWSVGEGAKYEQYF
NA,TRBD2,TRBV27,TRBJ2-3,TGTGCCAGCAGTTCCGGACTAGTAAGCGATACGCAGTATTTT,CASSSGLVSDTQYF
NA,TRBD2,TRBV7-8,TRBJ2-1,TGTGCCAGCAGCCCAGGACTAGCGGGGGGGCCTGGGATCTTAAATGAGCAGTTCTTC,CASSPGLAGGPGILNEQFF
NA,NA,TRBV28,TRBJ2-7,TGTGCCAGCAGCGTACGCGGCGGTCCCTACGAGCAGTACTTC,CASSVRGGPYEQYF
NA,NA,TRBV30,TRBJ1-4,TGTGCCTGGAGCCGGCCGAGGGAGGTTGAAAAACTGTTTTTT,CAWSRPREVEKLFF
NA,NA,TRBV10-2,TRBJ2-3,TGCGCCAGCAGTGACGTAGAGGCCGGGAGAAGCACAGATACGCAGTATTTT,CASSDVEAGRSTDTQYF
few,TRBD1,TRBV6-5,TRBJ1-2,TGTGCCAGCAAACCCGGGACAGGGGAGTTCTATGGCTACACCTTC,CASKPGTGEFYGYTF